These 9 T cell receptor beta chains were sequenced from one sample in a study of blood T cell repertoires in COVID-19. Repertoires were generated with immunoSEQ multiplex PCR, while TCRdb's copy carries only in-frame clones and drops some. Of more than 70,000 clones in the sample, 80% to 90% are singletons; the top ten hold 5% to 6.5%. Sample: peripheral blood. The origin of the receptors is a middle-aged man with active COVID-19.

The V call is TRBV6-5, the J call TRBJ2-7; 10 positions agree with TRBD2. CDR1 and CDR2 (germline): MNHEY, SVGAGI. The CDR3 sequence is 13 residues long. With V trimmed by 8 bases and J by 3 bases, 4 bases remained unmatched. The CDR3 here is CASAWTSGYEQYF. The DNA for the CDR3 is TGTGCCAGCGCTTGGACTAGCGGCTACGAGCAGTACTTC.

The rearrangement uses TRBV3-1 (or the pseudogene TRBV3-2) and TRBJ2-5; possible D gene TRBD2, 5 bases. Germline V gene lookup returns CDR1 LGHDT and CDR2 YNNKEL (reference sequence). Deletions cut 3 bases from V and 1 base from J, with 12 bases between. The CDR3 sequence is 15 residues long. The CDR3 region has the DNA TGTGCCAGCAGCCAGGGTCCCCGGGGCCAAGAGACCCAGTACTTC. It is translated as CASSQGPRGQETQYF.

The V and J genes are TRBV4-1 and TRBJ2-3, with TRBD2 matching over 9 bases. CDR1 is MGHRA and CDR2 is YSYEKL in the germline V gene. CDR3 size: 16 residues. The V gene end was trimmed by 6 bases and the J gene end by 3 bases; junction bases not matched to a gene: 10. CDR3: CASSLSSGGGTDTQYF. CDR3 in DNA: TGCGCCAGCAGTCTTAGTAGCGGGGGAGGGACAGATACGCAGTATTTT.

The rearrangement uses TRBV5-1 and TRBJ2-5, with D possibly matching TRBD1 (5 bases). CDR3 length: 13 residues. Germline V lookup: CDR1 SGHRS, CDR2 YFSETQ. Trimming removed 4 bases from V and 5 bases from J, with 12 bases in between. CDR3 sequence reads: CASSAGFSETQYF. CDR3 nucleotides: TGCGCCAGCAGCGCAGGGTTTTCGGAGACCCAGTACTTC.

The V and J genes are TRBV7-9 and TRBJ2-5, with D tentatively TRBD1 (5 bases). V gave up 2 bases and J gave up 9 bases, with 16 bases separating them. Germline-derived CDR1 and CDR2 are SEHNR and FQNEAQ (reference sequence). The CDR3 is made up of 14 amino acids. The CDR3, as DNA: TGTGCCAGCAGCTTAACGGGCAGGGTAATGGCCCAGTACTTC. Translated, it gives CASSLTGRVMAQYF.

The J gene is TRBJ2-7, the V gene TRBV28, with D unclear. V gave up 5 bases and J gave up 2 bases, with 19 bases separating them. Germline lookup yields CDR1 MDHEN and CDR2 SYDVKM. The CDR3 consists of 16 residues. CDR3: CASSLPDGENTYEQYF. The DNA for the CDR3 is TGTGCCAGCAGTCTCCCCGACGGAGAAAACACCTACGAGCAGTACTTC. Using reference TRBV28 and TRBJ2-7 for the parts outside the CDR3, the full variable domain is DVKVTQSSRYLVKRTGEKVFLECVQDMDHENMFWYRQDPGLGLRLIYFSYDVKMKEKGDIPEGYSVSREKKERFSLILESASTNQTSMYLCASSLPDGENTYEQYFGPGTRLTVT.

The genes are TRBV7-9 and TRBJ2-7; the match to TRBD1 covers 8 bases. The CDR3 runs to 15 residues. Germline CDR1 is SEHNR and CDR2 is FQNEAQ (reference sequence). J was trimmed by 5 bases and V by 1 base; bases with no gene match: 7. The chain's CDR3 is CASSLGAGGIHEQYF. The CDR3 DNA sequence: TGTGCCAGCAGCTTAGGGGCAGGGGGCATTCACGAGCAGTACTTC.

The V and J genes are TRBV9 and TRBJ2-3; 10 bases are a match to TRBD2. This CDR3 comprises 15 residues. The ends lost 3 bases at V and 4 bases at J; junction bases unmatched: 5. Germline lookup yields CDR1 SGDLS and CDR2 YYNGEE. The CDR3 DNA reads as TGTGCCAGCAGCGCTAGCGGGAGTAGGCCAGATACGCAGTATTTT. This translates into CASSASGSRPDTQYF.

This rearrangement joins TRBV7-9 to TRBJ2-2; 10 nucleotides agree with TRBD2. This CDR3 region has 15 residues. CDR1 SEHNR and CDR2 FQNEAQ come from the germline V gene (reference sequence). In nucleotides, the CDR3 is TGTACCCCTTCTAGCGGGAGAACGAACACCGGGGAGCTGTTTTTT. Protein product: CTPSSGRTNTGELFF.